The 28 T cell receptor beta chains presented below share a single source sample, sequenced in a study of blood T cell repertoires in COVID-19. The repertoire was sequenced with immunoSEQ multiplex PCR; TCRdb's copy has only in-frame clones and lacks some. This repertoire shows under 130,000 clones, around 81% found once; its top ten account for more than 30%. Input material: peripheral blood. These receptors all stem from a man at least 80 years old with acute or convalescent COVID-19.

V gene TRBV11-1 combines with J gene TRBJ1-2, with 9 bases aligning to TRBD1. The V gene end was trimmed by 5 bases and the J gene end by 2 bases; junction bases not matched to a gene: 3. Per germline, CDR1 SGHAT and CDR2 FQDESV (reference sequence). CDR3 length equals 14 residues. CDR3 in DNA: TGTGCCAGCAGCCCTACAGGGGGCAACTATGGCTACACCTTC. This gives the protein CASSPTGGNYGYTF.

CDR3 coding DNA: TGTGCCACCGGACGGGACAGCCAAGAGACCCAGTACTTC. It translates to CATGRDSQETQYF. The rearrangement joins TRBV11-2 to TRBJ2-5, with 7 bases fitting TRBD1. This CDR3 has 13 residues. V lost 10 bases and J lost 1; bases outside the gene matches: 6. Per the germline V gene, CDR1 is SGHAT and CDR2 is FQNNGV.

V is TRBV6-1 and J is TRBJ2-1; 11 nucleotides align to TRBD2. The CDR3 length is 14 residues. The germline V gene has CDR1 MNHNS and CDR2 SASEGT. V lost 3 bases to trimming and J lost 6 bases; unmatched junction nucleotides: 1. Here the CDR3 reads CASSDGLAGNEQFF. The CDR3 region has the DNA TGTGCCAGCAGTGATGGACTAGCGGGCAATGAGCAGTTCTTC.

This clone was counted a few times. V usage is TRBV28 and J usage is TRBJ2-5; 7 bases match TRBD1. The CDR3 sequence is 15 residues long. Trimming cost V 2 bases and J 1 base; bases outside gene matches: 4. CDR1 and CDR2 (germline): MDHEN, SYDVKM. DNA of the CDR3: TGTGCCAGCAGTTTAAGGGGGCTTGGCCAAGAGACCCAGTACTTC. Encoded protein: CASSLRGLGQETQYF.

This clone showed up just once. The V call is TRBV5-1, the J call TRBJ2-2, with TRBD2 matching over 7 bases. Trimming cost V 5 bases and J 4 bases; bases outside gene matches: 5. The CDR3 has 14 residues. CDR1 is SGHRS and CDR2 is YFSETQ in the germline V gene. In DNA form, the CDR3 reads TGCGCCAGCAGGGGGCGGGAGAGCACCGGGGAGCTGTTTTTT. As protein: CASRGRESTGELFF.

This clone was seen just once. This chain uses TRBV5-1 with TRBJ2-3, with TRBD2 identical over 13 bases. The CDR3 runs 16 residues. V was pared by 3 bases and J by 2 bases, with 3 bases of the junction left unmatched. In germline, CDR1 is SGHRS, CDR2 YFSETQ. CDR3 in amino acids: CASSSLAGGPTDTQYF. DNA of the CDR3: TGCGCCAGCAGCTCACTAGCGGGAGGGCCCACAGATACGCAGTATTTT.

This sequence joins TRBV7-9 and TRBJ2-2; D is perhaps TRBD2 (6 bases). This CDR3 has 16 residues. CDR1 is SEHNR, CDR2 FQNEAQ, per germline (reference sequence). V dropped 2 bases and J dropped 4 bases, with 14 bases sitting between them. The CDR3 DNA is TGTGCCAGCAGCTTACCGGGACTTCGGCTCACCGGGGAGCTGTTTTTT. This sequence encodes CASSLPGLRLTGELFF.

The chain is built from TRBV30 and TRBJ1-2, with D perhaps TRBD1 (6 bases). V lost 0 bases and J 7 bases, leaving 12 bases between the germline ends. CDR3 size: 13 residues. Germline V gene lookup returns CDR1 GTSNPN and CDR2 SVGIG (reference sequence). This CDR3 is CAWSVLGGAGYTF. Here the CDR3 DNA reads TGTGCCTGGAGTGTACTAGGGGGGGCTGGCTACACCTTC. The complete variable domain, with remaining parts taken from reference TRBV30 and TRBJ1-2, reads SQTIHQWPATLVQPVGSPLSLECTVEGTSNPNLYWYRQAAGRGLQLLFYSVGIGQISSEVPQNLSASRPQDRQFILSSKKLLLSDSGFYLCAWSVLGGAGYTFGSGTRLTVV.

The rearrangement uses TRBV30 and TRBJ2-1, with D hard to call. Germline CDR1 and CDR2: GTSNPN and SVGIG (reference sequence). The CDR3 is 11 amino acids. V was cut by 3 bases and J by 7 bases, with 7 bases left in between. CDR3 sequence reads: CAWSPFNEQFF. CDR3 nucleotides: TGTGCCTGGAGCCCCTTTAATGAGCAGTTCTTC.

The rearrangement links TRBV24-1 to TRBJ2-2, with D tentatively TRBD1 (6 bases). V was clipped by 7 bases and J by 1 base, with 12 bases between them. CDR3 length equals 15 residues. Germline loops: CDR1 KGHDR, CDR2 SFDVKD. This chain's CDR3 is CATRPRGGNTGELFF. CDR3 DNA: TGTGCCACCAGGCCCCGAGGGGGGAACACCGGGGAGCTGTTTTTT.

The chain has TRBV11-3 and TRBJ1-1; 9 nucleotides align to TRBD1. Germline trimming cut 2 bases from V and 3 bases from J; bases unmatched to any gene: 4. This CDR3 is built from 15 residues. Germline lookup yields CDR1 SGHNT and CDR2 YENEEA. The CDR3 sequence: CASSLTGGDDTEAFF. In DNA form, the CDR3 reads TGTGCCAGCAGCTTAACAGGGGGCGACGACACTGAAGCTTTCTTT.

This chain links TRBV14 with TRBJ2-6; 11 positions agree with TRBD1. From germline, CDR1 is SGHDN and CDR2 FVKESK. The CDR3 consists of 17 residues. V was pared by 7 bases and J by 3 bases, with 8 bases of the junction left unmatched. CDR3 nucleotides: TGTGCCAGCAACAGGGACAGGGGGATTGGTGGGGCCAACGTCCTGACTTTC. Its translation: CASNRDRGIGGANVLTF. Full variable domain (remainder filled in from reference TRBV14 and TRBJ2-6): EAGVTQFPSHSVIEKGQTVTLRCDPISGHDNLYWYRRVMGKEIKFLLHFVKESKQDESGMPNNRFLAERTGGTYSTLKVQPAELEDSGVYFCASNRDRGIGGANVLTFGAGSRLTVL.

The chain carries TRBV6-5 and TRBJ2-5; 7 positions match TRBD1. Germline V CDR1 and CDR2: MNHEY, SVGAGI. The trim removed 6 bases at V and 5 bases at J, leaving 6 bases unmatched. The CDR3 is 13 amino acids. The CDR3 is CASRRDRRETQYF. The CDR3 nucleotides are TGTGCCAGCAGACGGGACAGAAGGGAGACCCAGTACTTC.

V is TRBV18 and J is TRBJ2-7; TRBD1 matches at 10 bases. Trimming at V came to 2 bases and at J to 4 bases, leaving 8 bases not matched to a gene. This CDR3 contains 16 residues. The germline gives CDR1 KGHSH, CDR2 LQKENI. The CDR3 DNA reads as TGTGCCAGCTCACCAAAACCGGGACAGGGGCAATACGAGCAGTACTTC. It specifies CASSPKPGQGQYEQYF.

This clone has only a few counts. V is TRBV4-3 and J is TRBJ1-2; D ambiguous. The length of the CDR3 is 15 residues. The V end was cut by 1 base, the J end by 5 bases, with 14 bases between. Germline V gene lookup returns CDR1 LGHNA and CDR2 YSLEER. The CDR3 region has the DNA TGCGCCAGCAGCCAAGGTCTGGAGGGATGGTATGGCTACACCTTC. Amino acid sequence: CASSQGLEGWYGYTF.

The J gene is TRBJ1-2, the V gene TRBV5-5; D ambiguous. The CDR3 spans 13 residues. The germline V and J ends were trimmed by 4 bases and 0 bases, with 7 bases remaining between them. Germline V lookup: CDR1 SGHKS, CDR2 YYEKEE (reference sequence). CDR3 DNA sequence: TGTGCCAGCAGCCCCGACTCTAACTATGGCTACACCTTC. Translated: CASSPDSNYGYTF.

The V call is TRBV2, the J call TRBJ1-2; no clear D gene. Trimming took 2 bases from V and 5 from J, leaving 6 bases between them. Per germline, CDR1 SNHLY and CDR2 FYNNEI. This CDR3 is built from 12 residues. Here the CDR3 DNA reads TGTGCCAGCAGTGAACAGTTATATGGCTACACCTTC. This gives the protein CASSEQLYGYTF.

The rearrangement joins TRBV5-5 to TRBJ2-1; no reliable D call. Trimming took 4 bases from V and 0 from J, leaving 11 bases between them. The CDR3 sequence is 15 residues long. Germline CDR1 is SGHKS and CDR2 is YYEKEE (reference sequence). The CDR3 loop is CASSPSTGSYNEQFF. As DNA, the CDR3 is TGTGCCAGCAGCCCCTCTACGGGCTCCTACAATGAGCAGTTCTTC.

The rearrangement links TRBV18 to TRBJ1-1; 9 nucleotides align to TRBD1. This CDR3 has 13 residues. The trim removed 6 bases at V and 9 bases at J, leaving 8 bases unmatched. Germline values: CDR1 KGHSH, CDR2 LQKENI. The CDR3 protein is CASSPTGGMQAFF. The CDR3, as DNA: TGTGCCAGCTCCCCGACAGGGGGAATGCAAGCTTTCTTT. The full variable domain, its missing parts supplied by reference TRBV18 and TRBJ1-1, is NAGVMQNPRHLVRRRGQEARLRCSPMKGHSHVYWYRQLPEEGLKFMVYLQKENIIDESGMPKERFSAEFPKEGPSILRIQQVVRGDSAAYFCASSPTGGMQAFFGQGTRLTVV.

Concerning this clone itself: The DNA is omitted, as the CDR3 cannot be located on it reliably, and the CDR3 follows TCRdb's listing. CDR3 sequence: CASSYSSGRGDYGYTF. This chain joins TRBV6-5 and TRBJ1-2. Germline lookup yields CDR1 MNHEY and CDR2 SVGAGI. The CDR3 has 16 residues if both end residues are counted.

The V and J genes are TRBV7-8 and TRBJ1-5; D is unclear. There are 16 residues in the CDR3. CDR1 and CDR2 (germline): SGHVS, FQNEAQ. V was clipped by 4 bases and J by 0 bases, with 13 bases between them. The CDR3 DNA reads TGTGCCAGCAGCTCTACGACAAAGTATAGCAATCAGCCCCAGCATTTT. Amino acids: CASSSTTKYSNQPQHF.

CDR3 loop: CASSVALAGVGGTGELFF. CDR3 nucleotides: TGTGCCAGCAGCGTAGCGCTAGCGGGAGTTGGGGGCACCGGGGAGCTGTTTTTT. This chain links TRBV9 with TRBJ2-2; 10 nucleotides match TRBD2. CDR1 SGDLS and CDR2 YYNGEE come from the germline V gene. CDR3 size: 18 residues. Trimming took 0 bases from V and 4 from J; bases not matched to a gene: 9.

In its sample, this clone was seen a few times. V and J are TRBV15 and TRBJ1-4; maybe TRBD1 (5 bases). CDR3 length: 15 residues. Germline assignment: CDR1 LNHNV and CDR2 YYDKDF (reference sequence). Trimming pared 0 bases from V and 8 bases from J, leaving 13 bases between. In DNA, the CDR3 is TGTGCCACCAGCAGAGATGTGGGGGGAACGGAAAAACTGTTTTTT. It specifies CATSRDVGGTEKLFF.

The gene calls are TRBV7-9 and TRBJ1-1; D unclear. Looked up from germline, CDR1 is SEHNR and CDR2 is FQNEAQ (reference sequence). This CDR3 is 14 amino acids long. V lost 2 bases and J lost 4, with 11 bases in between. The CDR3 DNA sequence: TGTGCCAGCAGCTTAACCTCGGTCATCACTGAAGCTTTCTTT. Protein product: CASSLTSVITEAFF. Based on the CDR3 plus reference TRBV7-9 and TRBJ1-1, the full variable domain is DTGVSQNPRHKITKRGQNVTFRCDPISEHNRLYWYRQTLGQGPEFLTYFQNEAQLEKSRLLSDRFSAERPKGSFSTLEIQRTEQGDSAMYLCASSLTSVITEAFFGQGTRLTVV.

This chain connects TRBV27 to TRBJ1-1; D ambiguous. From germline, CDR1 is MNHEY and CDR2 SMNVEV (reference sequence). V lost 3 bases, J lost 3 bases, and 11 bases lay in between. This CDR3 has 14 amino acids. CDR3 bases: TGTGCCAGCAGTTTCGGGAATTCCCACACTGAAGCTTTCTTT. Its protein is CASSFGNSHTEAFF.

The V call is TRBV5-1, the J call TRBJ1-6; D is perhaps TRBD1 (6 bases). Germline assignment: CDR1 SGHRS and CDR2 YFSETQ. The CDR3 contains 17 residues. V was shortened by 0 bases and J by 7 bases, with 17 bases between the two germline ends. For the CDR3, the DNA is TGCGCCAGCAGCTTGGCCCGACAGGCCGGAGTCAATTCACCCCTCCACTTT. It is translated as CASSLARQAGVNSPLHF.

This chain connects TRBV3-1 (or the pseudogene TRBV3-2) to TRBJ2-7, with 9 bases that match TRBD2. CDR3 size: 16 residues. The V and J ends lost 3 bases and 6 bases, in that order; junction bases with no gene match: 12. CDR1 is LGHDT, CDR2 YNNKEL, per germline (reference sequence). DNA for the CDR3: TGTGCCAGCAGCCAGGGAGAGGCTAGCGGGGACGGCGAGCAGTACTTC. It codes for CASSQGEASGDGEQYF.

The CDR3 DNA sequence: TGTGCCAGCAGCCAAGATTCCGCGTCTAACTATGGCTACACCTTC. Protein: CASSQDSASNYGYTF. The V gene is TRBV4-2, the J gene TRBJ1-2; unclear D gene. Germline CDR1 is LGHNA and CDR2 is YNFKEQ. Trimming cost V 0 bases and J 0 bases, with 8 bases left between them. This CDR3 contains 15 residues.